Listed below are T cell receptor beta chains from one sample, sequenced in a study of T cell clones after liver transplantation. Libraries were prepared by immunoSEQ multiplex PCR; TCRdb keeps only in-frame clonotypes and omits some of them. Among over 60,000 clones listed, about four fifths were seen once. The sample consisted of CD4+ T cells from blood, taken before liver transplant. The receptor set was obtained from a human donor who received a liver transplant. Both conserved end residues are part of each CDR3. D genes are given only for firm matches. Size tells how often a clone was seen (once, few, many) or the class of an expanded clone, and some rows leave it out.

cdr3_aa cdr3_nt d_call v_call clone_size j_call
CASSYGPSLEAFF TGTGCCAGCAGCTACGGCCCTTCCCTTGAAGCTTTCTTT NA TRBV11-2 NA TRBJ1-1
CASSLEGRDTGELFF TGTGCCAGCAGCCTCGAGGGGCGCGACACCGGGGAGCTGTTTTTT NA TRBV11-3 NA TRBJ2-2
CASSQGTGSNQPQHF TGTGCCAGCAGCCAGGGGACGGGGAGCAATCAGCCCCAGCATTTT NA TRBV5-4 NA TRBJ1-5
CASRLSSGSSYEQYF TGTGCCAGCAGGCTCTCTAGCGGGAGCTCCTACGAGCAGTACTTC TRBD2 TRBV2 NA TRBJ2-7
CASREYLYNEQFF TGTGCCAGTAGGGAGTACCTTTACAATGAGCAGTTCTTC NA TRBV2 NA TRBJ2-1
CSVDPGGREAFF TGCAGCGTTGACCCAGGGGGACGAGAAGCTTTCTTT TRBD1 TRBV29-1 NA TRBJ1-1
CASSFSPNQPQHF TGTGCCAGCAGTTTTAGCCCCAATCAGCCCCAGCATTTT NA TRBV27 NA TRBJ1-5
CASSWGAQQNTEAFF TGTGCCAGCTCCTGGGGGGCTCAACAGAACACTGAAGCTTTCTTT NA TRBV5-4 once TRBJ1-1
CASRGRNYGYTF TGTGCCAGCAGGGGCAGAAACTATGGCTACACCTTC NA TRBV6-1 NA TRBJ1-2
CASRWTSGSSYEQYF TGTGCCAGCAGGTGGACTAGCGGGAGCTCCTACGAGCAGTACTTC TRBD2 TRBV7-2 NA TRBJ2-7
CASSVGAGNYGYTF TGTGCCAGCAGTGTGGGGGCGGGCAACTATGGCTACACCTTC NA TRBV6-1 NA TRBJ1-2
CASSSMGVGDTIYF TGTGCCAGCAGTTCAATGGGGGTTGGTGACACCATATATTTT NA TRBV28 NA TRBJ1-3
CASSSFVGDEQFF TGTGCCAGCAGTTCCTTCGTGGGGGATGAGCAGTTCTTC NA TRBV28 NA TRBJ2-1
CAISEPTIRYNEQFF TGTGCCATCAGTGAGCCGACCATACGCTACAATGAGCAGTTCTTC NA TRBV10-3 NA TRBJ2-1
CASSFRGLPTDTQYF TGTGCCAGCAGTTTCCGGGGACTTCCCACAGATACGCAGTATTTT NA TRBV28 NA TRBJ2-3
CASSSNRDEQFF TGCGCCAGCAGCTCTAACAGGGATGAGCAGTTCTTC NA TRBV5-1 NA TRBJ2-1
CASSYDRGPLNYEQYF TGTGCCAGCAGCTACGACAGGGGTCCACTTAATTACGAGCAGTACTTC TRBD1 TRBV7-9 NA TRBJ2-7
CASSQGGGPGQGYTF TGCGCCAGCAGTCAAGGAGGTGGGCCAGGGCAAGGCTACACCTTC NA TRBV5-1 NA TRBJ1-2
CASSLRAHQYEQYF TGTGCCAGCAGCTTAAGGGCCCACCAATACGAGCAGTACTTC NA TRBV7-8 NA TRBJ2-7
CASSASLGPSGTQYF TGTGCCAGCAGCGCTTCCCTGGGACCCTCGGGGACCCAGTACTTC NA TRBV7-3 once TRBJ2-5
CTSSRRLNQPQHF TGCACCAGCAGCCGCAGGCTCAATCAGCCCCAGCATTTT NA TRBV1 NA TRBJ1-5
CASSPLIYGYTF TGTGCCAGCAGCCCCCTAATCTATGGCTACACCTTC NA TRBV28 NA TRBJ1-2
CASGLGQSTDTQYF TGTGCTAGTGGTTTGGGACAGAGCACAGATACGCAGTATTTT NA TRBV12-5 NA TRBJ2-3
CASSDNSNTEAFF TGTGCCAGCAGTGATAATAGTAACACTGAAGCTTTCTTT NA TRBV2 NA TRBJ1-1